The 23 T cell receptor beta chains listed next were all sequenced from one sample in a study of vaccination effects on CD4 cells after COVID-19. For these receptors, no antigen is known. The protocol was immunoSEQ multiplex PCR, while the TCRdb copy is restricted to in-frame clones and leaves out a portion. The repertoire includes about 65,000 clones, less than 85% of them detected once, and about 3% sits in the top ten. Ahead of sequencing, the ViraFEST assay grew antigen-specific CD4+ T cells using viral peptide pools. It was after around eleven days of culture that CD4+ T cells were isolated. None of the vaccinated had previously contracted SARS-CoV-2, and their nucleocapsid antibodies tested negative. The sample consisted of CD4+ T cells from PBMCs cultured with HCoV-NL63 spike peptides, taken before COVID-19 vaccination. Every receptor here comes from a human donor who received a COVID-19 vaccine.

The CDR3 spells CASSHRRTTNYGYTF. The DNA for the CDR3 is TGTGCCAGCAGCCACAGACGGACCACTAACTATGGCTACACCTTC. This chain uses TRBV3-1 (or the pseudogene TRBV3-2) with TRBJ1-2; unclear D gene. Trimming shortened V by 3 bases and J by 0 bases, and 11 bases separated the two germline ends. Germline V gene lookup returns CDR1 LGHDT and CDR2 YNNKEL (reference sequence). The CDR3 has 15 amino acids.

Remarks on this clone: An end of the junction differs from the germline gene, which may be a read error. V usage is TRBV12-3 or TRBV12-4 and J usage is TRBJ1-3; D remains unclear. The CDR3 is made up of 13 amino acids. The CDR3 loop reads CASRSINSNHADF. In nucleotides, the CDR3 is TGTGCCAGCAGATCTATCAACAGCAATCACGCGGATTTT.

Only one count was recorded for this clone. This rearrangement joins TRBV5-6 to TRBJ1-3; the D is unclear. V lost 0 bases to trimming and J lost 2 bases, with 6 bases between them. CDR1 and CDR2 from the germline V gene are SGHDT and YYEEEE. The CDR3 length is 14 residues. The CDR3 loop reads CASSLDRAGNTIYF. CDR3 DNA: TGTGCCAGCAGCTTGGATCGTGCTGGAAACACCATATATTTT.

Only one count was recorded for this clone. The rearrangement uses TRBV4-1 and TRBJ1-5, with unresolved D. V lost 1 base and J 3 bases, leaving 10 bases between the germline ends. This CDR3 has 15 amino acids. Germline V lookup: CDR1 MGHRA, CDR2 YSYEKL. The CDR3 loop is CASSQGAGNNQPQHF. The CDR3 DNA sequence: TGCGCCAGCAGCCAAGGGGCAGGCAACAATCAGCCCCAGCATTTT.

The chain joins TRBV5-1 to TRBJ2-2; 10 bases align to TRBD2. Trimming at V came to 1 base and at J to 3 bases, leaving 6 bases not matched to a gene. CDR1 and CDR2 from the germline V gene are SGHRS and YFSETQ. The CDR3 covers 17 residues. CDR3 sequence: CASSLSLAGSYTGELFF. The CDR3 DNA is TGCGCCAGCAGCTTGTCACTAGCGGGGTCTTACACCGGGGAGCTGTTTTTT.

The table lists this clone with many counts. The chain has TRBV4-1 and TRBJ2-7; D possibly matches TRBD1 or TRBD2 (5 bases each). Germline V gene data show CDR1 as MGHRA and CDR2 as YSYEKL. Trimming took 3 bases from V and 3 from J, leaving 12 bases between them. The CDR3 spans 14 residues. Written as DNA, the CDR3 is TGCGCCAGCAGCCACCCGGGGCAGGTCTACGAGCAGTACGTC. This encodes CASSHPGQVYEQYV.

This rearrangement joins TRBV6-2 or TRBV6-3 to TRBJ1-5; D unresolved. The V and J ends lost 5 bases and 5 bases respectively, with 7 bases between them. The CDR3 consists of 12 residues. The germline gives CDR1 MNHEY, CDR2 SVGEGT. As DNA, the CDR3 is TGTGCCAGCAGTGCGACTCATCAGCCCCAGCATTTT. Its translation is CASSATHQPQHF.

The rearrangement joins TRBV7-3 to TRBJ2-6; D not certain. The CDR3 totals 16 residues. The germline V gene has CDR1 SGHTA and CDR2 FQGTGA. Deletions cut 0 bases from V and 0 bases from J, with 6 bases between. The CDR3 protein is CASSLTGGSGANVLTF. The CDR3 DNA follows: TGTGCCAGCAGCTTAACGGGCGGCTCTGGGGCCAACGTCCTGACTTTC.

This clone was recorded once. V is TRBV7-8 and J is TRBJ1-1, with 9 bases lining up with TRBD1. The length of the CDR3 is 18 residues. CDR1 is SGHVS and CDR2 is FQNEAQ in the germline V gene. The V segment lost 5 bases and the J segment 1 base; nucleotides outside the gene matches: 14. CDR3 residues: CASSLLGQGFKSNTEAFF. Written as DNA, the CDR3 is TGTGCCAGCAGCCTGCTGGGACAGGGTTTCAAATCGAACACTGAAGCTTTCTTT.

The genes are TRBV4-1 and TRBJ2-5; 13 nucleotides agree with TRBD2. With 5 bases clipped from V and 1 base from J, the junction kept 4 bases outside the gene matches. CDR3 length equals 16 residues. Germline V lookup: CDR1 MGHRA, CDR2 YSYEKL. In DNA form, the CDR3 reads TGCGCCAGCAGCTATGGACTAGCGGGGGCCCAAGAGACCCAGTACTTC. Translated: CASSYGLAGAQETQYF.

This CDR3 is CASRDQGAAEQYV. Written as DNA, the CDR3 is TGTGCCAGCAGGGATCAGGGGGCGGCTGAGCAGTACGTC. The chain couples TRBV5-8 to TRBJ2-7; 8 bases are shared with TRBD1. CDR3 length: 13 residues. With V trimmed by 5 bases and J by 7 bases, 8 bases remained unmatched. Germline V CDR1 and CDR2: SGHTS, YDEGEE.

Relative to its sample, this clone is medium-sized. This chain links TRBV9 with TRBJ2-7; TRBD1 aligns across 8 bases. CDR1 is SGDLS and CDR2 is YYNGEE in the germline V gene. V lost 4 bases, J lost 4 bases, and 13 bases stayed unmatched. The CDR3 extends over 16 amino acids. The CDR3 reads CASSTRDRSHLYEQYV. The CDR3 region has the DNA TGTGCCAGCAGCACTCGGGACAGGTCCCACCTATACGAGCAGTACGTC.

The chain links TRBV9 to TRBJ2-3, with 11 bases fitting TRBD2. Germline CDR1 reads SGDLS; CDR2 reads YYNGEE. The CDR3 loop spans 15 amino acids. The V segment lost 3 bases and the J segment 6 bases; nucleotides outside the gene matches: 6. The chain's CDR3 is CASSDSGGARDTQYF. The CDR3 DNA sequence: TGTGCCAGCAGCGATAGCGGGGGGGCCAGGGATACGCAGTATTTT.

The chain joins TRBV5-1 to TRBJ2-5; 11 nucleotides align to TRBD1. The CDR3 contains 14 residues. J gave up 4 bases and V 4 bases, and 3 bases lay outside the gene matches. Germline CDR1 is SGHRS and CDR2 is YFSETQ. CDR3 sequence (DNA): TGCGCCAGCAGCGGGACAGGGGGAGGAGAGACCCAGTACTTC. Its translation is CASSGTGGGETQYF.

The DNA of the CDR3 is TGTGCCAGCAGTTTGACAGGAGATCAGCCCCAGCATTTT. As protein: CASSLTGDQPQHF. V gene TRBV12-3 or TRBV12-4 combines with J gene TRBJ1-5; weak D call: TRBD1 (6 bases). The CDR3 length is 13 residues. Trimming left V 3 bases short and J 5 bases short, with 8 bases between.

This chain joins TRBV10-3 and TRBJ2-5; D ambiguous. Per the germline V gene, CDR1 is ENHRY and CDR2 is SYGVKD. Trimming shortened V by 2 bases and J by 3 bases, and 7 bases separated the two germline ends. The CDR3 runs 13 residues. This CDR3 reads CAISEPAKETQYF. The CDR3, as DNA: TGTGCCATCAGTGAGCCAGCTAAAGAGACCCAGTACTTC.

Notes on this clone: A read error may produce the germline difference seen at one junction end. V and J are TRBV6-1 and TRBJ2-3; 8 nucleotides agree with TRBD1. CDR3 length: 14 amino acids. CDR1 and CDR2 (germline): MNHNS, SASEGT. CDR3 in DNA: TGTGCCAGCAGGGAAGGACAGGGCGCAGATACGCAGTATTTT. This encodes CASREGQGADTQYF.

This clone was seen once. This rearrangement joins TRBV30 to TRBJ1-5; TRBD1 aligns across 7 bases. The CDR3 extends over 14 amino acids. J was trimmed by 7 bases and V by 2 bases; bases with no gene match: 8. Per the germline V gene, CDR1 is GTSNPN and CDR2 is SVGIG (reference sequence). This chain's CDR3 is CAWSLNRGSQPQHF. DNA of the CDR3: TGTGCCTGGAGTCTAAACAGGGGATCCCAGCCCCAGCATTTT. Full variable domain (rest looked up from reference TRBV30 and TRBJ1-5): SQTIHQWPATLVQPVGSPLSLECTVEGTSNPNLYWYRQAAGRGLQLLFYSVGIGQISSEVPQNLSASRPQDRQFILSSKKLLLSDSGFYLCAWSLNRGSQPQHFGDGTRLSIL.

This chain links TRBV4-3 with TRBJ1-2, with D possibly matching TRBD1 (6 bases). This CDR3 region has 17 residues. Trimming took off 6 bases at V and 6 bases at J, with 26 bases between the two ends. CDR1 is LGHNA and CDR2 is YSLEER in the germline V gene. The CDR3 DNA reads as TGCGCCAGCAGTCGGGGAGTCATGGGCAGGGGTAGAAATGGCTACACCTTC. Amino acids: CASSRGVMGRGRNGYTF.

Here the CDR3 DNA reads TGCAGTGCGAGTACAGGGTCGGGAAACACCATATATTTT. It specifies CSASTGSGNTIYF. The chain joins TRBV20-1 to TRBJ1-3, with a tentative D call TRBD1 (6 bases). The germline V and J ends were trimmed by 6 bases and 4 bases, with 13 bases remaining between them. The CDR3 totals 13 residues. CDR1 is DFQATT and CDR2 is SNEGSKA in the germline V gene (reference sequence).

This clone occurred a few times. This chain joins TRBV6-1 and TRBJ1-5, with D maybe TRBD1 (5 bases). CDR1 MNHNS and CDR2 SASEGT come from the germline V gene. The CDR3 totals 14 residues. V lost 1 base to trimming and J lost 6 bases, with 10 bases between them. CDR3 in amino acids: CASSEGRVAQPQHF. The CDR3 DNA reads TGTGCCAGCAGTGAAGGCAGGGTGGCTCAGCCCCAGCATTTT.

The chain employs TRBV12-5 and TRBJ1-1; no reliable D call. V lost 5 bases and J lost 4, with 11 bases in between. CDR3 length: 13 amino acids. Germline CDR1 and CDR2: LGHNT and FRNRAP. The CDR3 nucleotides are TGTGCTAGTGGTCCGACACCTTCCACTGAAGCTTTCTTT. Amino acid sequence: CASGPTPSTEAFF.

V and J are TRBV15 and TRBJ2-2; the D gene is possibly TRBD1 (6 bases). This CDR3 is 14 amino acids long. V was clipped by 5 bases and J by 3 bases, with 10 bases between them. Per germline, CDR1 LNHNV and CDR2 YYDKDF (reference sequence). The CDR3 nucleotides are TGTGCCACCAGCCTCAGGGGCGACACCGGGGAGCTGTTTTTT. Translated: CATSLRGDTGELFF. Variable domain in full (rest from reference TRBV15 and TRBJ2-2): DAMVIQNPRYQVTQFGKPVTLSCSQTLNHNVMYWYQQKSSQAPKLLFHYYDKDFNNEADTPDNFQSRRPNTSFCFLDIRSPGLGDTAMYLCATSLRGDTGELFFGEGSRLTVL.